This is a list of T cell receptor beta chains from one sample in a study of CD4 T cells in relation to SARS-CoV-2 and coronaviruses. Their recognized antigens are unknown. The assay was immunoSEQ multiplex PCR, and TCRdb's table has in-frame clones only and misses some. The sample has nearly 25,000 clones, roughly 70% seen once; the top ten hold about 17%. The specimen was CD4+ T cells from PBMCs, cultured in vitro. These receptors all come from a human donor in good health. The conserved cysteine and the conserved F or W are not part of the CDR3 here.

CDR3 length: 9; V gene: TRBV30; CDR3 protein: AWSTNEKLF
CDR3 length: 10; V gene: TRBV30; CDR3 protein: AWNPQGVEQY
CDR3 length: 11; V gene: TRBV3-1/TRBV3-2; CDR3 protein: ASSGGGIDTQY
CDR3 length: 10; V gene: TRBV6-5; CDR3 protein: ASRLPGSEQF
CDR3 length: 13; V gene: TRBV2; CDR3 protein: ASSELAGELNEQF
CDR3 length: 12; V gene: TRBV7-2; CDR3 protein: ASSQQTGGQPQH
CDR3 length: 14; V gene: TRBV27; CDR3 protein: ASSFGRLNSYNEQF
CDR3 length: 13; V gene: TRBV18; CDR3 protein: ASSPRRGPNEKLF
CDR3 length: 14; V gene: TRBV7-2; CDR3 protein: ASSLVGSGTGDTQY
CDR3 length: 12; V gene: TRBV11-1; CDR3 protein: ASSVDLMAYEQY
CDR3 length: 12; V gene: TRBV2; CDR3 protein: ASSETQISGELF
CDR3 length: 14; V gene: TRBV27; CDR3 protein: ASWPAGPRGTGELF
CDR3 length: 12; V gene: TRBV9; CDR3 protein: ASSSHRVGETQY
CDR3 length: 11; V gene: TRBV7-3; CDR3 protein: ASSWDREGEAF
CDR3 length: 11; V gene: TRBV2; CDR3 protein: ASDNTGNYGYT